This is a list of T cell receptor beta chains from one sample in a study of human T cells and chemical hapten exposure. TCRdb called the RACE reads again in MiXCR, with one record for every CDR3 protein. The sample contains 89,000 or so distinct CDR3 sequences, 6% to 8.5% of which appear only once. The sequences come from whole blood, collected in connection with sensitization to the hapten diphenylcyclopropenone (DPC). All receptors derive from a woman aged 25 to 39 with alopecia areata. Some clones in this sample may be carry-over from other donors' samples. CDR3s include the opening cysteine and the closing phenylalanine or tryptophan. D genes are given only for firm matches. Clone size appears in some rows only: once, few, many, or a class for an expanded clone.

d_call: .
clone_size: many
j_call: TRBJ1-1
v_call: TRBV6-5
cdr3_aa: CASSYQNLNTEAFF
cdr3_nt: TGTGCCAGCAGTTACCAGAACCTGAACACTGAAGCTTTCTTT

d_call: .
clone_size: medium-sized
j_call: TRBJ2-3
v_call: TRBV3-1
cdr3_aa: CASSQREVIPDTQYF
cdr3_nt: TGTGCCAGCAGCCAGCGCGAGGTTATTCCAGATACGCAGTATTTT

d_call: .
clone_size: many
j_call: TRBJ2-1
v_call: TRBV21-1
cdr3_aa: CASSFKRYSPYNEQFF
cdr3_nt: TGTGCCAGCAGCTTCAAGCGCTACTCTCCCTACAATGAGCAGTTCTTC

d_call: .
clone_size: many
j_call: TRBJ2-3
v_call: TRBV7-2
cdr3_aa: CASSLGVRGPSTDTQYF
cdr3_nt: TGTGCCAGCAGCTTAGGAGTACGGGGGCCGAGCACAGATACGCAGTATTTT

d_call: .
clone_size: few
j_call: TRBJ1-1
v_call: TRBV7-9
cdr3_aa: CASSSGHENTEAFF
cdr3_nt: TGTGCCAGCAGCTCGGGACACGAGAACACTGAAGCTTTCTTT

d_call: .
clone_size: many
j_call: TRBJ1-3
v_call: TRBV12-3/TRBV12-4
cdr3_aa: CASSFWGGNTIYF
cdr3_nt: TGTGCCAGCAGTTTTTGGGGTGGAAACACCATATATTTT

d_call: TRBD1
clone_size: .
j_call: TRBJ1-1
v_call: TRBV4-1
cdr3_aa: CASSQHPQGDTEAFF
cdr3_nt: TGCGCCAGCAGCCAACATCCACAGGGGGACACTGAAGCTTTCTTT

d_call: .
clone_size: .
j_call: TRBJ2-7
v_call: TRBV2
cdr3_aa: CASSVETDYEQYF
cdr3_nt: TGTGCCAGCAGTGTAGAAACAGACTACGAGCAGTACTTC

d_call: .
clone_size: .
j_call: TRBJ1-2
v_call: TRBV12-3/TRBV12-4
cdr3_aa: CASSTDRFGYTF
cdr3_nt: TGTGCCAGCAGTACGGACAGATTCGGCTACACCTTC

d_call: .
clone_size: .
j_call: TRBJ1-6
v_call: TRBV7-3
cdr3_aa: CASSLSQGNSPLHF
cdr3_nt: TGTGCCAGCAGCTTAAGTCAGGGGAATTCACCCCTCCACTTT

d_call: .
clone_size: many
j_call: TRBJ2-1
v_call: TRBV5-1
cdr3_aa: CASGDTSAIYNEQFF
cdr3_nt: TGCGCCAGCGGAGATACCTCCGCTATCTACAATGAGCAGTTCTTC

d_call: TRBD2
clone_size: many
j_call: TRBJ2-5
v_call: TRBV12-3/TRBV12-4
cdr3_aa: CASSREDLGTQYF
cdr3_nt: TGTGCCAGCAGTCGGGAGGACTTGGGGACCCAGTACTTC

d_call: .
clone_size: many
j_call: TRBJ2-5
v_call: TRBV11-2
cdr3_aa: CASSPSLGIRDQYF
cdr3_nt: TGTGCCAGCAGCCCCTCACTAGGGATAAGAGACCAGTACTTC